Reported below is one T cell receptor beta chain. The sample belongs to a study of blood T cell repertoires in COVID-19. As for the study in general: The United States, Italy and Spain supplied acute and convalescent COVID-19 samples. T cells, B-cell-depleted T cells, or PBMCs provided the cDNA or gDNA that served as material.

In the source study's methods: Amplification from reference gene primers served as the basis for estimated nucleated cell counts. Using immunoSEQ multiplex PCR, the repertoire was profiled, and TCRdb retains in-frame clones only, with some absent. That table supplies the V and J calls and clone size; D and trimming were determined from the DNA. The data show around 72,000 clones, about 86% seen once. Germline V lookup: CDR1 SGHAT, CDR2 FQNNGV. The J segment lost 6 bases and the V segment lost 2 bases, leaving 8 bases of the junction unmatched. CDR3 length: 16 residues. Source material: peripheral blood. J is TRBJ2-3 and V is TRBV11-2; 10 bases fit TRBD2. The receptor was isolated from a woman in her sixties or seventies with acute or convalescent COVID-19. The CDR3 here is CASSLFTSGTADTQYF. DNA of the CDR3: TGTGCCAGCAGCTTATTCACTAGCGGGACCGCCGATACGCAGTATTTT.